The clone carrying this TCR beta chain has a count of ten or more. The germline CDR1 and CDR2 sequences are DFQATT and SNEGSKA (reference sequence). V was clipped by 0 bases and J by 4 bases, with 21 bases between them. This CDR3 region has 17 residues. This sample is drawn from a study of low-dose radiotherapy and immunotherapy resistance in tumors. Time point indicated: after trial treatment. Indicated treatment: LDRT plus nivolumab, ipilimumab, low-dose cyclophosphamide and aspirin (RACIN trial). Donors, who were enrolled in a single-arm phase I dose-escalation trial, received nivolumab, ipilimumab, aspirin, low-dose cyclophosphamide and low-dose radiotherapy. First-strand cDNA relied on TRAV- and TRBV-specific primers spanning alpha and beta chains. TCRs were amplified for roughly 20 PCR cycles with a constant-region primer and V-primer adapter. In vitro transcription served to amplify the mRNA that had been isolated. TCRdb fed the reads into MiXCR, producing one record per CDR3 protein. Among tens of thousands of distinct CDR3 sequences, around a sixth were seen once, and the ten largest hold approximately 1.5%.

V usage is TRBV20-1 and J usage is TRBJ1-2; no firm D call. Here the sequenced sample was PBMCs, taken after low-dose radiotherapy plus immunotherapy. The receptor was derived from a male donor with prostate cancer. The CDR3 bases are TGCAGTGCTAGAGATAGGCGTCAGGCCAGACTAAGCTATGGCTACACCTTC. Protein sequence: CSARDRRQARLSYGYTF.